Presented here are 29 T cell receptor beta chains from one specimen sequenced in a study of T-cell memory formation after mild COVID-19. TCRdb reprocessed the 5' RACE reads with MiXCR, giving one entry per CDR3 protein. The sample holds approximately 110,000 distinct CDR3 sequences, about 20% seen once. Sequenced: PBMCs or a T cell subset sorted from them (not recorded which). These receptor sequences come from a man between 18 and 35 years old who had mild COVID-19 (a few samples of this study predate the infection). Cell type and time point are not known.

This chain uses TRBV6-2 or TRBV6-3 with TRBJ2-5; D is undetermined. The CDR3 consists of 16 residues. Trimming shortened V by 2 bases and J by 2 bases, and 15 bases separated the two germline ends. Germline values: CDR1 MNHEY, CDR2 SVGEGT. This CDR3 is CASSYEANLWQETQYF. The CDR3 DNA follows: TGTGCCAGCAGTTACGAGGCGAATTTATGGCAAGAGACCCAGTACTTC.

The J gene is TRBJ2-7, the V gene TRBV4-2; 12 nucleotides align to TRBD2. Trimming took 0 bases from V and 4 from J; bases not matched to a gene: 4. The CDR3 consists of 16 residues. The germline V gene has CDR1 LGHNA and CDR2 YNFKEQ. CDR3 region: CASSQETSGGNYEQYF. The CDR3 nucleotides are TGTGCCAGCAGCCAAGAAACTAGCGGGGGGAATTACGAGCAGTACTTC.

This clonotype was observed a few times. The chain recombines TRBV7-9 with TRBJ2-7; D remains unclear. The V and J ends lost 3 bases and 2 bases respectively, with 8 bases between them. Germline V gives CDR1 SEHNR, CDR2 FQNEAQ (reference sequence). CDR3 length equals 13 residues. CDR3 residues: CASSFPATYEQYF. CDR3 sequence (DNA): TGTGCCAGCAGCTTCCCGGCGACCTACGAGCAGTACTTC.

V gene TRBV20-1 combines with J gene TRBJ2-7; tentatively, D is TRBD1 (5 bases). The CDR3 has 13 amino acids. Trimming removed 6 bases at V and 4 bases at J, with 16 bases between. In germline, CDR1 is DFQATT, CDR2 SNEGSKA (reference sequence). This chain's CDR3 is CSALLAGRYEQYF. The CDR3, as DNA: TGCAGTGCCCTCCTGGCAGGGCGGTACGAGCAGTACTTC.

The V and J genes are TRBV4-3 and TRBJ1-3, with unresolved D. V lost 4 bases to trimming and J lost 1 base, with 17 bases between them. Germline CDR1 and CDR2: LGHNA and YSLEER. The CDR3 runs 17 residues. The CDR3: CASSPIGEVESGNTIYF. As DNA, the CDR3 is TGCGCCAGCAGCCCCATTGGGGAAGTGGAATCTGGAAACACCATATATTTT.

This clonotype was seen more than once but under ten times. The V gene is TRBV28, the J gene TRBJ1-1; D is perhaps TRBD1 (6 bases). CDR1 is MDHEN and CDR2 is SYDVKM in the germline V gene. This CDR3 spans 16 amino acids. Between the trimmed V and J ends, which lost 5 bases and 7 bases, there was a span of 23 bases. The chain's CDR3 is CASSPPRGLLAREAFF. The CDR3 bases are TGTGCCAGCAGTCCCCCCAGGGGCCTCCTTGCCCGTGAAGCTTTCTTT.

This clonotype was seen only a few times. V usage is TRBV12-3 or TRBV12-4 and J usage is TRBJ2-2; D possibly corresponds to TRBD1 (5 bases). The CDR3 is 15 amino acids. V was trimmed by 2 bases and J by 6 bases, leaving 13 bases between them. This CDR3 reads CASSLTREVPGELFF. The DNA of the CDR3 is TGTGCCAGCAGTTTAACCAGGGAAGTCCCCGGGGAGCTGTTTTTT.

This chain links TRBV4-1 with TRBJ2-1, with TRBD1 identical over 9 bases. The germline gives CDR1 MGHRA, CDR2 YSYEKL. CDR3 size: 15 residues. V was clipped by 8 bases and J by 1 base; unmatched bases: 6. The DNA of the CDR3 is TGCGCCAGCGAAGACAGGGGGATTTCCTACAATGAGCAGTTCTTC. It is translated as CASEDRGISYNEQFF.

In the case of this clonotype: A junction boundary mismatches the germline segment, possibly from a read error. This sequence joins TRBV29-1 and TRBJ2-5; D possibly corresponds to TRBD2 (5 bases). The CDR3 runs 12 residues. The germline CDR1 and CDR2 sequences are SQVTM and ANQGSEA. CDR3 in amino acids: CSDEADQETQYF. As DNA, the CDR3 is TGCAGCGATGAAGCGGACCAAGAGACCCAGTACTTC.

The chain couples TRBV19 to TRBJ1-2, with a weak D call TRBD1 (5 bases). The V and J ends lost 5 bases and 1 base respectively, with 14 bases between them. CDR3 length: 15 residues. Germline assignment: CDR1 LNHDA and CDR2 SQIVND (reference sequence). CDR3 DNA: TGTGCCAGTAGTCCGCGTGGGACGGGTAACTATGGCTACACCTTC. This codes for CASSPRGTGNYGYTF.

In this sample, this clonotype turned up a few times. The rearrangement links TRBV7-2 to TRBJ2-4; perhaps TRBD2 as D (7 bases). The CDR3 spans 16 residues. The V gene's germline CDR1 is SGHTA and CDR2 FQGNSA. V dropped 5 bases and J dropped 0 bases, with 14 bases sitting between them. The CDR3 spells CASSGEGDLAKNIQYF. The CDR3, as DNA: TGTGCCAGCAGCGGGGAGGGGGATCTAGCCAAAAACATTCAGTACTTC.

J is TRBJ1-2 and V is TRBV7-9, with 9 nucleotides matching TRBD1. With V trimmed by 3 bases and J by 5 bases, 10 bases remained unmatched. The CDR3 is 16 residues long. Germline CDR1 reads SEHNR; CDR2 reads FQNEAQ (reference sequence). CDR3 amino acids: CASSFTGGQGRYGYTF. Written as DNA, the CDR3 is TGTGCCAGCAGCTTTACAGGGGGCCAAGGTCGGTATGGCTACACCTTC.

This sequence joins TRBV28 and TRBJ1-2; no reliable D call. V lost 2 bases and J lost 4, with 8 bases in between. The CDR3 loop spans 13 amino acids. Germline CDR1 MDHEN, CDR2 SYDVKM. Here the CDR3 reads CASSLRPTYGYTF. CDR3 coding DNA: TGTGCCAGCAGTTTAAGACCCACCTATGGCTACACCTTC.

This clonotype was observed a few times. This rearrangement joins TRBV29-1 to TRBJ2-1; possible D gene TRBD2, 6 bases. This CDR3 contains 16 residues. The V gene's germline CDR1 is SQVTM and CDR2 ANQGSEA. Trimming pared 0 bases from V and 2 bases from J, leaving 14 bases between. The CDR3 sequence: CSVEDQGGGAYNEQFF. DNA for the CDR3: TGCAGCGTTGAAGATCAAGGTGGCGGGGCCTACAATGAGCAGTTCTTC.

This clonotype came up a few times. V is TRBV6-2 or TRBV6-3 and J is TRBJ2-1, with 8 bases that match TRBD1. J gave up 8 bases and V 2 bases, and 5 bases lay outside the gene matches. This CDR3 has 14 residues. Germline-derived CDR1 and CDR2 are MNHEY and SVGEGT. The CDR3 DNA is TGTGCCAGCAGTTACCTCCGACAGGGGTATGAGCAGTTCTTC. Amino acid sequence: CASSYLRQGYEQFF.

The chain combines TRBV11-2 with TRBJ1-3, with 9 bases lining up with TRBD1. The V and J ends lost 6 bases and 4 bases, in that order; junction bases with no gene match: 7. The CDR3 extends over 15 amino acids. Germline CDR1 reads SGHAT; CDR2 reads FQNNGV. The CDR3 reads CASSQEGQGGNTIYF. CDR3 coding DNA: TGTGCCAGCAGTCAAGAGGGACAGGGAGGAAACACCATATATTTT.

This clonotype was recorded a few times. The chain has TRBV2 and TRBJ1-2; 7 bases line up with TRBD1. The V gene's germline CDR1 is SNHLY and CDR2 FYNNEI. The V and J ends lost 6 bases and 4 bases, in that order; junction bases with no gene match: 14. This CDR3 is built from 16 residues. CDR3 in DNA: TGTGCCAGCAGCCCCCCGCCCACAGGGGAGGTCTATGGCTACACCTTC. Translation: CASSPPPTGEVYGYTF.

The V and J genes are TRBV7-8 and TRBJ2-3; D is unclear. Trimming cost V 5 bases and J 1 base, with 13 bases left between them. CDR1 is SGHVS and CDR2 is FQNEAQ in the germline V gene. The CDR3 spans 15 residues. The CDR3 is CASSQKTARTDTQYF. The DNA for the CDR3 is TGTGCCAGCAGCCAAAAAACTGCGCGCACAGATACGCAGTATTTT.

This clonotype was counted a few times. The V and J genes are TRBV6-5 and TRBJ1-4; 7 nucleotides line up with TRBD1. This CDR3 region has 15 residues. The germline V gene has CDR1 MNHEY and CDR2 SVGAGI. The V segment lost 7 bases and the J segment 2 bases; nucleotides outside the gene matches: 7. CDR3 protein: CASKQTGMTNEKLFF. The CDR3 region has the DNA TGTGCCAGCAAGCAGACAGGGATGACTAATGAAAAACTGTTTTTT.

The CDR3 DNA reads TGTGCCAGCAGCTTAACGGGGCTTGGTTCACCCCTCCACTTT. Protein product: CASSLTGLGSPLHF. V gene TRBV7-3 combines with J gene TRBJ1-6, with D tentatively TRBD1 (5 bases). Trimming left V 0 bases short and J 9 bases short, with 9 bases between. Germline CDR1 reads SGHTA; CDR2 reads FQGTGA. This CDR3 has 14 residues.

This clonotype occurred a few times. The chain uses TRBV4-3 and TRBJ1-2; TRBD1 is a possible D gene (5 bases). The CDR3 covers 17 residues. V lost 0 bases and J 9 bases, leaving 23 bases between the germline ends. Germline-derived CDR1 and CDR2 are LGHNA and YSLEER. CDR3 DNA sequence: TGCGCCAGCAGCCAAGATAGCCGCCCAGGGTGGGCTATTAGCTACACCTTC. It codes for CASSQDSRPGWAISYTF.

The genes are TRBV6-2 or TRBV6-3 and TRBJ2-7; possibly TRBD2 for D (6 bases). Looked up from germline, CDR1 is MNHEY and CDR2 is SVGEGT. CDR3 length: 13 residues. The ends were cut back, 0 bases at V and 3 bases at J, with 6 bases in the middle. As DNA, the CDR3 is TGTGCCAGCAGTTACTCAGCGGGCTACGAGCAGTACTTC. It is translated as CASSYSAGYEQYF.

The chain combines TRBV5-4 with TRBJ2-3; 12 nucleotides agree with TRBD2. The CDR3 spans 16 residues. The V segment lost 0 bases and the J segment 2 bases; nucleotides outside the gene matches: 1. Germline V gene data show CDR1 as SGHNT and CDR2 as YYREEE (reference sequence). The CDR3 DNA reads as TGTGCCAGCAGCTTGGCTAGCGGGGGGGTCACAGATACGCAGTATTTT. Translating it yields CASSLASGGVTDTQYF.

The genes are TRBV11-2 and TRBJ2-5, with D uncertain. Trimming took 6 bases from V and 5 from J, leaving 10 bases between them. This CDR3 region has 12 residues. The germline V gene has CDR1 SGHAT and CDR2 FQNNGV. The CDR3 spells CASSYEGETQYF. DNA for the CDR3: TGTGCCAGCAGTTACGAAGGGGAGACCCAGTACTTC.

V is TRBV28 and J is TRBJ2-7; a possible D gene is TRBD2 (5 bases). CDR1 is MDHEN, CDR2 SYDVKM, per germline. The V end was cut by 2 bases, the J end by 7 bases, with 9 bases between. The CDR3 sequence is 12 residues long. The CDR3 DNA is TGTGCCAGCAGTTTACCGACGGGGGAGCAGTACGTC. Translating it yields CASSLPTGEQYV.

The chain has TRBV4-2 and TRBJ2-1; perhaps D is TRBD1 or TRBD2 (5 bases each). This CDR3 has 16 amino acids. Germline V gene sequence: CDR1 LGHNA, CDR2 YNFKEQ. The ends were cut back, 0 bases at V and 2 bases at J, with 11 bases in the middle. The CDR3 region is CASSQDGTAAYNEQFF. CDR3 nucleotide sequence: TGTGCCAGCAGCCAAGATGGGACCGCGGCCTACAATGAGCAGTTCTTC.

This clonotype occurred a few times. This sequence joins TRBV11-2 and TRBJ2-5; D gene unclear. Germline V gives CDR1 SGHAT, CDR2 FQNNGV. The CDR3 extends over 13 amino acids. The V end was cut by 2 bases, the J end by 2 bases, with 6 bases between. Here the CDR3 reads CASSLPGQETQYF. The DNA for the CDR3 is TGTGCCAGCAGCTTACCCGGACAAGAGACCCAGTACTTC.

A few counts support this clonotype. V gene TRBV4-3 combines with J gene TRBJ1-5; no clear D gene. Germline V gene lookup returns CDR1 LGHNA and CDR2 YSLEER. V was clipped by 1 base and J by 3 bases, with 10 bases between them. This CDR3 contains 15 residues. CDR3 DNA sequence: TGCGCCAGCAGCCAAGCCGCAGGTTTCAATCAGCCCCAGCATTTT. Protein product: CASSQAAGFNQPQHF.

CDR3 region: CASRPRDGNSPLHF. Here the CDR3 DNA reads TGCGCCAGCAGGCCCCGGGACGGAAATTCACCCCTCCACTTT. The chain uses TRBV5-1 and TRBJ1-6, with D maybe TRBD1 (5 bases). The V gene's germline CDR1 is SGHRS and CDR2 YFSETQ. The CDR3 is 14 amino acids. The V end was cut by 5 bases, the J end by 7 bases, with 13 bases between.